The source of this TCR beta chain is a study of blood T cell repertoires in COVID-19. Germline CDR1 SEHNR, CDR2 FQNEAQ (reference sequence). CDR3 length equals 16 residues. After removal of 4 bases from V and 3 bases from J, the junction contained 6 bases not matched to a gene. Measured with immunoSEQ multiplex PCR; TCRdb has only the in-frame clones, and not every one. Altogether approximately 190,000 clones are present, 80% being singletons, with the ten largest covering roughly 6.4%. This sequence was found in a man aged 55-75 years with acute or convalescent COVID-19. The rearrangement joins TRBV7-9 to TRBJ2-2, with 9 bases aligning to TRBD1. Specimen: peripheral blood. CDR3 residues: CASSSLQGAHTGELFF. The CDR3 coding sequence is TGTGCCAGCAGCTCCTTACAGGGGGCGCACACCGGGGAGCTGTTTTTT.